These 12 T cell receptor beta chains were sequenced from one sample in a study of T cell changes during pregnancy in multiple sclerosis. The assay was immunoSEQ multiplex PCR, and TCRdb's table has in-frame clones only and misses some. The sample contains under 80,000 clones, over 80% of which appear only once. Sequencing was performed on peripheral blood, taken before pregnancy. All receptors come from a female donor with multiple sclerosis, enrolled in a pregnancy study.

CDR3 DNA sequence: TGTGCCAGCAGTCAATCAGGGACTGAAGCTTTCTTT. Translation: CASSQSGTEAFF. The chain joins TRBV2 to TRBJ1-1; tentatively, D is TRBD1 (5 bases). The CDR3 sequence is 12 residues long. Germline CDR1 and CDR2: SNHLY and FYNNEI. V lost 5 bases to trimming and J lost 5 bases, with 9 bases between them.

V is TRBV7-2 and J is TRBJ1-4, with D perhaps matching TRBD1 (6 bases). The ends were cut back, 5 bases at V and 7 bases at J, with 17 bases in the middle. Germline CDR1 and CDR2: SGHTA and FQGNSA. The CDR3 loop spans 15 amino acids. CDR3 DNA: TGTGCCAGCAGCACCTCACCACAGGGCGGTGAAAAACTGTTTTTT. Amino acid sequence: CASSTSPQGGEKLFF.

J is TRBJ2-1 and V is TRBV14; tentatively, D is TRBD1 (5 bases). CDR1 SGHDN and CDR2 FVKESK come from the germline V gene. Trimming took 4 bases from V and 6 from J, leaving 16 bases between them. The CDR3 has 15 residues. CDR3 residues: CASSPGQGPLNEQFF. In DNA form, the CDR3 reads TGTGCCAGCAGCCCCGGACAAGGCCCTCTCAATGAGCAGTTCTTC.

DNA for the CDR3: TGTGCCAGCAGTTTCTTTAGCGGGGATACCTACGAGCAGTACTTC. Translating gives CASSFFSGDTYEQYF. This chain uses TRBV28 with TRBJ2-7; 8 bases line up with TRBD2. The CDR3 sequence is 15 residues long. Germline-derived CDR1 and CDR2 are MDHEN and SYDVKM. J was trimmed by 2 bases and V by 3 bases; bases with no gene match: 6.

The chain uses TRBV6-5 and TRBJ1-2, with 8 bases lining up with TRBD1. Germline trimming cut 2 bases from V and 0 bases from J; bases unmatched to any gene: 5. Per the germline V gene, CDR1 is MNHEY and CDR2 is SVGAGI. The CDR3 spans 16 residues. The CDR3 spells CASSYLGQGTNYGYTF. The CDR3 DNA reads TGTGCCAGCAGTTACCTCGGACAGGGAACTAACTATGGCTACACCTTC.

The chain links TRBV28 to TRBJ1-2; D perhaps matches TRBD1 (5 bases). Germline V gives CDR1 MDHEN, CDR2 SYDVKM. This CDR3 spans 16 amino acids. Trimming pared 2 bases from V and 2 bases from J, leaving 15 bases between. The CDR3 spells CASSLTFYRGNYGYTF. CDR3 in DNA: TGTGCCAGCAGTTTAACGTTTTATCGGGGGAACTATGGCTACACCTTC.

The rearrangement uses TRBV19 and TRBJ1-1; 7 nucleotides line up with TRBD1. This CDR3 has 19 residues. Per germline, CDR1 LNHDA and CDR2 SQIVND (reference sequence). Trimming at V came to 5 bases and at J to 3 bases, leaving 21 bases not matched to a gene. The CDR3 here is CASSQFRGRQGKRDTEAFF. The CDR3 region has the DNA TGTGCCAGTAGTCAATTCCGGGGAAGACAGGGAAAGAGAGACACTGAAGCTTTCTTT.

The chain is built from TRBV15 and TRBJ2-1; TRBD1 agrees at 7 bases. V was pared by 8 bases and J by 8 bases, with 12 bases of the junction left unmatched. The length of the CDR3 is 14 residues. CDR1 and CDR2 (germline): LNHNV, YYDKDF (reference sequence). The CDR3 loop reads CATGRIPQGDEQFF. The CDR3 nucleotides read TGTGCCACCGGGCGGATACCCCAGGGGGATGAGCAGTTCTTC.

The genes are TRBV28 and TRBJ2-5; 8 nucleotides align to TRBD2. V lost 4 bases, J lost 5 bases, and 9 bases stayed unmatched. This CDR3 is built from 15 residues. The germline V gene encodes CDR1 MDHEN and CDR2 SYDVKM. The CDR3 sequence: CASSSPSGRGETQYF. CDR3 nucleotides: TGTGCCAGCAGTTCCCCAAGCGGGAGAGGGGAGACCCAGTACTTC.

V and J are TRBV28 and TRBJ2-1, with TRBD1 identical over 7 bases. CDR3 size: 15 residues. The ends lost 4 bases at V and 8 bases at J; junction bases unmatched: 11. Looked up from germline, CDR1 is MDHEN and CDR2 is SYDVKM. CDR3 region: CASSSPGQPGDEQFF. The CDR3 DNA reads as TGTGCCAGCAGTTCCCCGGGACAGCCTGGCGATGAGCAGTTCTTC. The whole variable domain, filled in from reference TRBV28 and TRBJ2-1, reads DVKVTQSSRYLVKRTGEKVFLECVQDMDHENMFWYRQDPGLGLRLIYFSYDVKMKEKGDIPEGYSVSREKKERFSLILESASTNQTSMYLCASSSPGQPGDEQFFGPGTRLTVL.

This sequence joins TRBV9 and TRBJ2-1; weak D call: TRBD2 (6 bases). The CDR3 extends over 16 amino acids. V was shortened by 4 bases and J by 3 bases, with 17 bases between the two germline ends. Germline V gene data show CDR1 as SGDLS and CDR2 as YYNGEE. The CDR3 protein is CASSFGVADYYNEQFF. The CDR3 nucleotides are TGTGCCAGCAGCTTTGGGGTAGCGGACTACTACAATGAGCAGTTCTTC.

This clone was seen ten or more times. The chain combines TRBV6-5 with TRBJ2-5; 10 bases fit TRBD1. With 2 bases clipped from V and 7 bases from J, the junction kept 10 bases outside the gene matches. There are 16 residues in the CDR3. The germline V gene encodes CDR1 MNHEY and CDR2 SVGAGI. Here the CDR3 reads CASSYPPGQGIGTQYF. CDR3 nucleotides: TGTGCCAGCAGTTACCCACCGGGACAGGGGATAGGGACCCAGTACTTC.